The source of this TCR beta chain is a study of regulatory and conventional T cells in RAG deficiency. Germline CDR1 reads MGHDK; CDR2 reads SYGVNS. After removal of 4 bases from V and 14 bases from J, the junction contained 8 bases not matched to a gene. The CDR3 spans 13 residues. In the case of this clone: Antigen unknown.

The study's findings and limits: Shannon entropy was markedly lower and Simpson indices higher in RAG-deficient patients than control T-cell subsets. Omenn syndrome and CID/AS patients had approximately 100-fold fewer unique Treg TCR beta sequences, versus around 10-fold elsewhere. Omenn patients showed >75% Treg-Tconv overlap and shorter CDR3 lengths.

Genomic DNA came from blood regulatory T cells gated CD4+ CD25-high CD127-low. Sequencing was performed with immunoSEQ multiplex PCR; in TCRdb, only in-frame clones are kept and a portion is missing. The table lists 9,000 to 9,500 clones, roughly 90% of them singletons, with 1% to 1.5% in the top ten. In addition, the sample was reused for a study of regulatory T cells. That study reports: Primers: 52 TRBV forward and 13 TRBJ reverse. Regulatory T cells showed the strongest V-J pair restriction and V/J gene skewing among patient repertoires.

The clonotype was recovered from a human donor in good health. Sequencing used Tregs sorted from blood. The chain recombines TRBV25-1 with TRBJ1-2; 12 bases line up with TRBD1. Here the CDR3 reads CASSARDRGRVTF. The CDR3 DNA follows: TGTGCCAGCAGTGCCCGGGACAGGGGGCGCGTAACCTTC.